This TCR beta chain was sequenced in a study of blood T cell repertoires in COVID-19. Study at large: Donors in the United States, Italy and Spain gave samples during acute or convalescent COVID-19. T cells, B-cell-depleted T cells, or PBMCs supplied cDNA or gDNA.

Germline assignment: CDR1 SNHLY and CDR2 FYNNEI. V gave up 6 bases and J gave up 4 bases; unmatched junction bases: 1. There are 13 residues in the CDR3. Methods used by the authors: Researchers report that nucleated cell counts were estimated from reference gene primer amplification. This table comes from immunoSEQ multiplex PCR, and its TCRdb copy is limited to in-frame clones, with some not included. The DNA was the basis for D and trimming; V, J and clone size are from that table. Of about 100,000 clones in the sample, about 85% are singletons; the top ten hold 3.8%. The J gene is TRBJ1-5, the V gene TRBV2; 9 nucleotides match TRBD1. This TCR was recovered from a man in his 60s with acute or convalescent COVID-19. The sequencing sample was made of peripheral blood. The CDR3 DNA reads TGTGCCAGCAGCGGGACAGGGAATCAGCCCCAGCATTTT. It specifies CASSGTGNQPQHF.